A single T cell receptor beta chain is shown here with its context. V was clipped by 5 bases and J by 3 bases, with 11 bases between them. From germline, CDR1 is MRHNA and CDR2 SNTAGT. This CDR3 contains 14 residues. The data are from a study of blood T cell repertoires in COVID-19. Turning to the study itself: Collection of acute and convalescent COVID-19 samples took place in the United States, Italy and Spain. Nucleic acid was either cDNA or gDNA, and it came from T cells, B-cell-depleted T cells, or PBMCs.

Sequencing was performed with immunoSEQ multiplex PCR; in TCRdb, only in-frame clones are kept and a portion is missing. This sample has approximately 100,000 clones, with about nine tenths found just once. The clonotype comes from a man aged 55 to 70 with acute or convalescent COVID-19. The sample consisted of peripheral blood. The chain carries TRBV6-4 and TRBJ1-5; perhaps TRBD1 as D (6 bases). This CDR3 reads CASSPTGNNQPQHF. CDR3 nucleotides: TGTGCCAGCAGTCCCACAGGGAACAATCAGCCCCAGCATTTT.